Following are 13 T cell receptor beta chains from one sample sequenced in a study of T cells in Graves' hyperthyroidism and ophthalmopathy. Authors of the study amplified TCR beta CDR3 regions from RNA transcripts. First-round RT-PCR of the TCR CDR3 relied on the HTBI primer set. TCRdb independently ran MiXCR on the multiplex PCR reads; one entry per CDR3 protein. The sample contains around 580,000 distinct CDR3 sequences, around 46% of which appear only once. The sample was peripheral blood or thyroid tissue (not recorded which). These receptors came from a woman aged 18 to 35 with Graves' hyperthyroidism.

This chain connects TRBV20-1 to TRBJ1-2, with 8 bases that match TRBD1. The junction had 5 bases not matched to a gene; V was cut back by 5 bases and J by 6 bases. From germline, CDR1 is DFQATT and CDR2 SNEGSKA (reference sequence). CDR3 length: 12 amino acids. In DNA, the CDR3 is TGCAGTGCTCCTCAGGGGGCGGATGGCTACACCTTC. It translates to CSAPQGADGYTF.

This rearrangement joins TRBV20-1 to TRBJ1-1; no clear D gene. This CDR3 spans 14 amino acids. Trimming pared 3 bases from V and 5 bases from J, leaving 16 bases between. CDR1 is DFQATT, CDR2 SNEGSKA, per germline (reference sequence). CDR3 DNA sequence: TGCAGTGCTAGTGTCGCGGGAAGAGGGACTGAAGCTTTCTTT. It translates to CSASVAGRGTEAFF.

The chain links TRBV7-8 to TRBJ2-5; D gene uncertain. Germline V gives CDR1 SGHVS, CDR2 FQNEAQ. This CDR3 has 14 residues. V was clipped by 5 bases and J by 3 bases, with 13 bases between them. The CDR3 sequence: CASSDYGVEETQYF. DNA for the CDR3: TGTGCCAGCAGCGATTATGGGGTGGAAGAGACCCAGTACTTC.

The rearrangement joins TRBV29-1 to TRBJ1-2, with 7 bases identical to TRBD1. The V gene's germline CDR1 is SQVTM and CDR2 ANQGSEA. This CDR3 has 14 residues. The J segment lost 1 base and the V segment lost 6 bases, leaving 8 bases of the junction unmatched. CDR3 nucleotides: TGCAGCGTGGGAGAAGGGGGCCTTAACTATGGCTACACCTTC. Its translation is CSVGEGGLNYGYTF.

DNA of the CDR3: TGCAGCGTTGTAGGACAGGAGGCCTTTAACTATGGCTACACCTTC. It is translated as CSVVGQEAFNYGYTF. The chain employs TRBV29-1 and TRBJ1-2; 7 nucleotides line up with TRBD1. CDR1 and CDR2 from the germline V gene are SQVTM and ANQGSEA. The J segment lost 1 base and the V segment lost 4 bases, leaving 9 bases of the junction unmatched. This CDR3 is built from 15 residues.

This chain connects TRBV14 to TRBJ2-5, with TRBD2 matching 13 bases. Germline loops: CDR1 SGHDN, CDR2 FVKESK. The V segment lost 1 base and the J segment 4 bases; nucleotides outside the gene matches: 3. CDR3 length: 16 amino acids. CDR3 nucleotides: TGTGCCAGCAGCCAAGGCCGACTAGCGGGAGGAGAGACCCAGTACTTC. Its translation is CASSQGRLAGGETQYF.

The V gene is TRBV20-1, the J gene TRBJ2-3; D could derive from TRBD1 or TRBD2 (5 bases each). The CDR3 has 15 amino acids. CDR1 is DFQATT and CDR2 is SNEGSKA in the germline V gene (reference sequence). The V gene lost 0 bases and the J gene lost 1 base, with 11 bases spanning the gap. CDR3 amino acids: CSAREGDQRTDTQYF. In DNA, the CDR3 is TGCAGTGCTAGAGAAGGGGACCAGCGCACAGATACGCAGTATTTT.

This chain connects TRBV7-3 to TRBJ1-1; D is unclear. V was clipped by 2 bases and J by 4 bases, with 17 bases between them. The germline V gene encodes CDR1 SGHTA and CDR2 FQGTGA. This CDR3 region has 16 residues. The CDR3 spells CASSLSEPPWGTEAFF. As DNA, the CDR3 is TGTGCCAGCAGCTTATCCGAGCCCCCCTGGGGCACTGAAGCTTTCTTT.

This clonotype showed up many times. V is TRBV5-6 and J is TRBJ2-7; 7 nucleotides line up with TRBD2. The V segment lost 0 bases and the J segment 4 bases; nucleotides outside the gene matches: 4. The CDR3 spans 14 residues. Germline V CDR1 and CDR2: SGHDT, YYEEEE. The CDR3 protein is CASSLVQGGYEQYF. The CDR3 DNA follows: TGTGCCAGCAGCTTGGTCCAGGGAGGGTACGAGCAGTACTTC.

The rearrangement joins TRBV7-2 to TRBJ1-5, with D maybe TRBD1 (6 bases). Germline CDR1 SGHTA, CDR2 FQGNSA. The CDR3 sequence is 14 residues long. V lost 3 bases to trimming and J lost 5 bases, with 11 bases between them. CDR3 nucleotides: TGTGCCAGCAGCTTGAAGGGGGGCCATCAGCCCCAGCATTTT. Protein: CASSLKGGHQPQHF.

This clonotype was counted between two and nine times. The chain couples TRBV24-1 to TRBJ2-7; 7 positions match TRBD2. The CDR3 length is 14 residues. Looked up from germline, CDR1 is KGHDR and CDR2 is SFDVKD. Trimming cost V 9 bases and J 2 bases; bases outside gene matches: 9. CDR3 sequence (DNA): TGTGCCACCGAGAGCGGGACCTCCCCCTACGAGCAGTACTTC. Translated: CATESGTSPYEQYF.

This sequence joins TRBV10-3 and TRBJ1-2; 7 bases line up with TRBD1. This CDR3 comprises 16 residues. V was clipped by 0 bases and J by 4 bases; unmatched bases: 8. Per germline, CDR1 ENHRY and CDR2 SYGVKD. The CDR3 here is CAISESRARDSYGYTF. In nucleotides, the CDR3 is TGTGCCATCAGTGAGTCGAGGGCCCGGGACAGCTATGGCTACACCTTC.

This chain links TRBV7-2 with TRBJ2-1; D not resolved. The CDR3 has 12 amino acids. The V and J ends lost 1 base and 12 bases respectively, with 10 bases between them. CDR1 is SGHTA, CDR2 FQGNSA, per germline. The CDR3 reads CASSLDRDGQFF. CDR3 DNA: TGTGCCAGCAGCTTAGACCGAGATGGGCAGTTCTTC.